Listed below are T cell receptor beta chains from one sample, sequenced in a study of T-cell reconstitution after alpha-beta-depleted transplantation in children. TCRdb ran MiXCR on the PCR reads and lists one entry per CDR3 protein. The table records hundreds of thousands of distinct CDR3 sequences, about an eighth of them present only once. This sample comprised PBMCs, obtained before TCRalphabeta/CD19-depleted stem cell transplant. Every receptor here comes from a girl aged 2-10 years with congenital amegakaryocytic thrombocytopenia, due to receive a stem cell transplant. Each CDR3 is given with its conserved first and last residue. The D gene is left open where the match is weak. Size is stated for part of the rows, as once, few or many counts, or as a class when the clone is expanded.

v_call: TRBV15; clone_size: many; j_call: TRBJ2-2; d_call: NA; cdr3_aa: CATRTGLNTGELFF; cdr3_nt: TGTGCCACACGGACGGGGCTGAACACCGGGGAGCTGTTTTTT
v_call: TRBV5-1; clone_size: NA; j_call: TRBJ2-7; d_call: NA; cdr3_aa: CASSRQQGYEQYF; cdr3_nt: TGCGCCAGCAGCCGGCAGCAGGGCTACGAGCAGTACTTC
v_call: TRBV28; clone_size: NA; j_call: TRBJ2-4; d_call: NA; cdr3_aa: CASRGVTKNIQYF; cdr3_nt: TGTGCCAGCAGAGGGGTGACCAAAAACATTCAGTACTTC
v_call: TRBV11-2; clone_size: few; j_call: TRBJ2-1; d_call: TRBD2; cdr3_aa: CASSFKLAGGFPSSYNEQFF; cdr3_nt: TGTGCCAGCAGCTTTAAGCTAGCGGGAGGATTCCCGAGCTCCTACAATGAGCAGTTCTTC
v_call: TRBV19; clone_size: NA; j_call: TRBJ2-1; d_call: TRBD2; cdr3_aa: CASMESGTRGTNEQFF; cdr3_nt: TGTGCCAGTATGGAATCCGGGACTAGGGGCACCAATGAGCAGTTCTTC
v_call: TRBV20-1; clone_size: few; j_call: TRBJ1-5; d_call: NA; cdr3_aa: CSALMGGSDQPQHF; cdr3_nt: TGCAGTGCTCTAATGGGGGGCTCTGATCAGCCCCAGCATTTT
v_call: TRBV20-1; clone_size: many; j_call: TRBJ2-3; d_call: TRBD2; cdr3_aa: CSASDSGRSTDTQYF; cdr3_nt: TGCAGTGCTTCCGACAGCGGGAGAAGCACAGATACGCAGTATTTT
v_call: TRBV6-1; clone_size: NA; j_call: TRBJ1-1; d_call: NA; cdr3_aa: CASTPDSTHGNTEAFF; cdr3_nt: TGTGCCAGCACCCCTGACTCGACTCATGGGAACACTGAAGCTTTCTTT
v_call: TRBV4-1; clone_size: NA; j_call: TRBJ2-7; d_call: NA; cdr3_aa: CASSSHFGLGNEQYF; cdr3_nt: TGCGCCAGCAGCTCCCACTTCGGGCTAGGGAACGAGCAGTACTTC
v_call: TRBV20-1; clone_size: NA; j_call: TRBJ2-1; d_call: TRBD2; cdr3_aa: CSAQTSTSNRYNEQFF; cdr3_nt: TGCAGTGCGCAGACTAGCACTTCCAACCGCTACAATGAGCAGTTCTTC
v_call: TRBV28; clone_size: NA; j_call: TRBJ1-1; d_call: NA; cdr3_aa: CASSYNGGEAFF; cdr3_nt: TGTGCCAGCAGTTATAACGGGGGAGAAGCTTTCTTT
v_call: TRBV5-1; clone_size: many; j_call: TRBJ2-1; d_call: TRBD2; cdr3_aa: CASSLRAGGEQFF; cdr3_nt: TGCGCCAGCAGCTTGAGGGCGGGAGGGGAGCAGTTCTTC
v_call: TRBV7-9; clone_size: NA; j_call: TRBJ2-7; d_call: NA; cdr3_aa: CASTLTDYEQYF; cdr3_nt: TGTGCCAGCACCTTGACAGACTACGAGCAGTACTTC
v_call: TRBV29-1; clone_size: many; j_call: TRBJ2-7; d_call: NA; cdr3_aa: CSVETDYEQYF; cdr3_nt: TGCAGCGTTGAAACGGACTACGAGCAGTACTTC
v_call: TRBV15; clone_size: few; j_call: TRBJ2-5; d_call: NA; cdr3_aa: CATSRDGAIQETQYF; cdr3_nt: TGTGCCACCAGCAGAGATGGGGCCATTCAAGAGACCCAGTACTTC
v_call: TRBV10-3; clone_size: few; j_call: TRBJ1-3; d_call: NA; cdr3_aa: CAISASENTIYF; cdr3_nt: TGTGCCATCAGCGCCTCGGAAAACACCATATATTTT
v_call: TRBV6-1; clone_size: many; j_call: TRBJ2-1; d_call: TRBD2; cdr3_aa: CASSSPGGSSYNEQFF; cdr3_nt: TGTGCCAGCAGCTCCCCCGGGGGGAGCTCCTACAATGAGCAGTTCTTC
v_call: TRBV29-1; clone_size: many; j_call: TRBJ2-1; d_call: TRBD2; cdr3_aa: CSVESYIGGTSEVGSYNEQFF; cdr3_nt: TGCAGCGTTGAAAGCTATATCGGCGGGACTAGCGAGGTCGGCTCCTACAATGAGCAGTTCTTC
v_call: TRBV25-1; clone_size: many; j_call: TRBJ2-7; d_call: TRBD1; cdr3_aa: CASSEYEGQGIYEQYF; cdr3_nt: TGTGCCAGCAGTGAATATGAGGGACAGGGGATCTACGAGCAGTACTTC
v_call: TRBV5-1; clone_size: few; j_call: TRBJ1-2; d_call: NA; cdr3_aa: CASSLDAAGGRHGYTF; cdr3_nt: TGCGCCAGCAGCTTGGACGCTGCGGGGGGCAGGCATGGCTACACCTTC
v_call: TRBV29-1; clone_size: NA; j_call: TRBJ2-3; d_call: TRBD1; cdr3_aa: CSVEGGQGSSTDTQYF; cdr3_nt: TGCAGCGTTGAGGGGGGACAGGGATCTAGCACAGATACGCAGTATTTT
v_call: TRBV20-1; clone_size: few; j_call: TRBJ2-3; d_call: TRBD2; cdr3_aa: CSASTSGRYTQYF; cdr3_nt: TGCAGTGCTTCCACTAGCGGGAGGTATACGCAGTATTTT
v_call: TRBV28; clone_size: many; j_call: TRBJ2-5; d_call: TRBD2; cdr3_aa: CASGLAGGPPQETQYF; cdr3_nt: TGTGCCAGCGGACTAGCGGGAGGGCCCCCCCAAGAGACCCAGTACTTC
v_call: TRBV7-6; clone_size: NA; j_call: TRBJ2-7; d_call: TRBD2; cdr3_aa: CASSLGGTSTEQYF; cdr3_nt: TGTGCCAGCAGCTTAGGGGGGACTAGTACCGAGCAGTACTTC
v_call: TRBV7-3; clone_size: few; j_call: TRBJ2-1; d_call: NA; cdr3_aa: CASSPRRSSENEQFF; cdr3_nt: TGTGCCAGCAGCCCTCGACGGTCGAGTGAGAATGAGCAGTTCTTC
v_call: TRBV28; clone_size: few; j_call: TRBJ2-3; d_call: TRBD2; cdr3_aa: CASTQIGASGSFHTDTQYF; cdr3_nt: TGTGCCAGCACCCAAATCGGGGCTAGCGGGAGTTTCCACACAGATACGCAGTATTTT
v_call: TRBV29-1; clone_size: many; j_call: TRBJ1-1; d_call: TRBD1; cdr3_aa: CSAGQGGDTEAFF; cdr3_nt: TGCAGCGCAGGACAGGGGGGGGACACTGAAGCTTTCTTT
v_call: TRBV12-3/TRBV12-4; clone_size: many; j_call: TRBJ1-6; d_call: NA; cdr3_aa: CASSANSPLHF; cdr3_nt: TGTGCCAGCAGTGCTAATTCACCCCTCCACTTT
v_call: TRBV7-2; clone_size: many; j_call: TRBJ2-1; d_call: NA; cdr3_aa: CASSLFPGNNEQFF; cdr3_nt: TGTGCCAGCAGCTTATTTCCGGGTAACAATGAGCAGTTCTTC
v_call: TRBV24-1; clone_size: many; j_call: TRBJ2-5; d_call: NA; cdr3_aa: CATSDPSDRAGGETQYF; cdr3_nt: TGTGCCACCAGTGATCCATCAGACAGGGCTGGGGGGGAGACCCAGTACTTC
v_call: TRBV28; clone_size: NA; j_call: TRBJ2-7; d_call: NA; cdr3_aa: CASSLFLVRDEQSF; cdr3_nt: TGTGCCAGCAGTTTATTCCTAGTACGTGACGAGCAGTCCTTC
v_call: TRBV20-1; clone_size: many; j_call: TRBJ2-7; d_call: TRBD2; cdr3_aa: CSARAMRLAGGHEQYF; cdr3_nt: TGCAGTGCTAGAGCGATGCGGCTAGCGGGAGGCCACGAGCAGTACTTC
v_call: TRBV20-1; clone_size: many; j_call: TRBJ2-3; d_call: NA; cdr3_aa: CSASAGLGTDTQYF; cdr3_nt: TGCAGTGCTAGCGCGGGACTTGGCACAGATACGCAGTATTTT
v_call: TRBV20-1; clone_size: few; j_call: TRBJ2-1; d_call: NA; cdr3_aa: CSAVGVRSSYNEQFF; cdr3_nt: TGCAGTGCGGTGGGCGTTAGAAGCTCCTACAATGAGCAGTTCTTC
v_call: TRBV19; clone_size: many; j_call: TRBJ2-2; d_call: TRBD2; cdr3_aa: CASSIRLAGGLGTGELFF; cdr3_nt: TGTGCCAGTAGTATACGCCTAGCGGGAGGGCTAGGGACCGGGGAGCTGTTTTTT
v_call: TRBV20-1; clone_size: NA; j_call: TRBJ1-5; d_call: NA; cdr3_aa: CSAGTGSHSNQPQHF; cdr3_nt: TGCAGTGCTGGCACAGGATCCCATAGCAATCAGCCCCAGCATTTT